This T cell receptor (beta chain) was recorded in a study of T cells in Graves' hyperthyroidism and ophthalmopathy. TCR beta CDR3 regions were amplified from RNA. TCR CDR3 regions were first amplified by RT-PCR with HTBI primers. TCRdb fed the multiplex PCR reads into MiXCR, producing one record per CDR3 protein. The sample shows 350,000 to 450,000 distinct CDR3 sequences, approximately 14% of them seen only once. The receptor was derived from a woman aged 55-69 years with Graves' hyperthyroidism. The source material was blood.

As DNA, the CDR3 is TGTGCCAGCGCCTCCGAGGGGGAAAAACTGTTTTTT. Translated, it gives CASASEGEKLFF. This chain links TRBV6-1 with TRBJ1-4, with D possibly TRBD1 on 5 matching bases. Germline CDR1 and CDR2: MNHNS and SASEGT. V lost 8 bases to trimming and J lost 8 bases, with 12 bases between them. This CDR3 is built from 12 residues.